The 20 T cell receptor beta chains below all came from one sample that was sequenced in a study of beta chain features in type 1 diabetes. General study findings and limits: TCRB CDR3 length was moderately but significantly reduced in all four CD4+ subsets of Type 1 diabetes patients.

Their target antigens are unknown. TCRB transcripts that were expressed got sequenced, as all of the isolated RNA had been reverse transcribed. Generated by immunoSEQ multiplex PCR, the TCRdb table keeps only in-frame clones and is missing some. The table has over 150,000 clones, 6.5% to 10% seen once; the top ten hold around 0.56%. Sequencing used central memory CD4+ T cells from blood. These receptors were taken from a woman aged 18-29 years with type 1 diabetes.

Worth noting for this clone: The same CDR3 can be traced to other DNA sequences in this sample. This chain connects TRBV4-3 to TRBJ2-5; no clear D. Trimming stripped 0 bases from V and 7 bases from J, with 6 bases between. The CDR3 consists of 12 residues. Germline loops: CDR1 LGHNA, CDR2 YSLEER. The CDR3 DNA reads as TGCGCCAGCAGCCAAGATGGCGGGACCCAGTACTTC. Protein product: CASSQDGGTQYF.

The CDR3 bases are TGTGCCAGCAGTCTGGAGTACTCCTCCTATAATTCACCCCTCCACTTT. Residues: CASSLEYSSYNSPLHF. J is TRBJ1-6 and V is TRBV7-2; no definite D call. The CDR3 length is 16 residues. The V gene lost 6 bases and the J gene lost 0 bases, with 12 bases spanning the gap. Germline assignment: CDR1 SGHTA and CDR2 FQGNSA.

This clone has a handful of counts. The rearrangement joins TRBV19 to TRBJ2-3; 9 bases map to TRBD1. This CDR3 is built from 13 residues. Germline V gene sequence: CDR1 LNHDA, CDR2 SQIVND (reference sequence). V lost 8 bases and J lost 1; bases outside the gene matches: 1. The CDR3 spells CASGTGRTDTQYF. For the CDR3, the DNA is TGTGCCAGTGGGACAGGGCGCACAGATACGCAGTATTTT.

The chain couples TRBV28 to TRBJ2-7, with 7 bases aligning to TRBD2. Per the germline V gene, CDR1 is MDHEN and CDR2 is SYDVKM. The CDR3 loop spans 13 amino acids. After removal of 6 bases from V and 3 bases from J, the junction contained 5 bases not matched to a gene. This chain's CDR3 is CASRVGGVYEQYF. As DNA, the CDR3 is TGTGCCAGCAGGGTGGGGGGGGTCTACGAGCAGTACTTC.

The chain joins TRBV10-1 to TRBJ1-1; 8 bases map to TRBD1. V was clipped by 2 bases and J by 3 bases; unmatched bases: 2. The CDR3 contains 14 residues. Germline lookup yields CDR1 WNHNN and CDR2 SYGVQD (reference sequence). CDR3 DNA: TGCGCCAGCAGTGAGGGACAGGGATACACTGAAGCTTTCTTT. Translated, it gives CASSEGQGYTEAFF.

This clone turned up a few times. This chain connects TRBV19 to TRBJ2-7, with D possibly matching TRBD2 (5 bases). The V gene lost 3 bases and the J gene lost 3 bases, with 9 bases spanning the gap. CDR3 length equals 13 residues. The germline V gene encodes CDR1 LNHDA and CDR2 SQIVND (reference sequence). CDR3 in DNA: TGTGCCAGTAGTATGGGAGCGTACTACGAGCAGTACTTC. Translated: CASSMGAYYEQYF.

The chain uses TRBV7-6 and TRBJ2-1; D not certain. V lost 0 bases and J lost 4, with 4 bases in between. The CDR3 runs 13 residues. Germline loops: CDR1 SGHVS, CDR2 FNYEAQ. The CDR3 loop is CASSLAMYNEQFF. CDR3 nucleotides: TGTGCCAGCAGCTTAGCCATGTACAATGAGCAGTTCTTC.

This clone was seen only a few times. The chain employs TRBV7-9 and TRBJ1-6; D is perhaps TRBD1 (5 bases). The germline V gene encodes CDR1 SEHNR and CDR2 FQNEAQ (reference sequence). This CDR3 is 15 amino acids long. V lost 1 base and J 6 bases, leaving 10 bases between the germline ends. The CDR3 reads CASSLGRASNSPLHF. CDR3 nucleotides: TGTGCCAGCAGCTTAGGCAGGGCGAGTAATTCACCCCTCCACTTT.

The chain combines TRBV7-9 with TRBJ2-7; 8 nucleotides agree with TRBD2. This CDR3 has 15 amino acids. Germline V gene data show CDR1 as SEHNR and CDR2 as FQNEAQ (reference sequence). Unmatched junction bases numbered 8, after V lost 5 bases and J lost 2 bases. CDR3 in amino acids: CASSISGRGPYEQYF. CDR3 in DNA: TGTGCCAGCAGCATCAGCGGGAGAGGGCCCTACGAGCAGTACTTC.

This clone was observed a handful of times. The rearrangement uses TRBV20-1 and TRBJ1-2; D perhaps matches TRBD1 (5 bases). CDR3 length equals 11 residues. CDR1 and CDR2 (germline): DFQATT, SNEGSKA (reference sequence). V gave up 3 bases and J gave up 6 bases, with 8 bases separating them. The CDR3 loop reads CSASRVDGYTF. The CDR3 DNA reads TGCAGTGCTAGCAGGGTAGATGGCTACACCTTC.

This chain connects TRBV11-2 to TRBJ2-1, with D possibly TRBD2 on 6 matching bases. Germline V gene sequence: CDR1 SGHAT, CDR2 FQNNGV. V was trimmed by 7 bases and J by 5 bases, leaving 15 bases between them. The CDR3 totals 14 residues. CDR3 nucleotides: TGTGCCAGCACCGTAAGACTAGACCACAATGAGCAGTTCTTC. This encodes CASTVRLDHNEQFF.

This clone was counted a few times. The genes are TRBV29-1 and TRBJ2-1; the D gene is possibly TRBD2 (5 bases). This CDR3 comprises 11 residues. V was clipped by 7 bases and J by 8 bases, with 12 bases between them. Per germline, CDR1 SQVTM and CDR2 ANQGSEA. CDR3 nucleotide sequence: TGCAGCGCCGCCCCCGGGGATGAGCAGTTCTTC. Encoded protein: CSAAPGDEQFF.

The V call is TRBV4-2, the J call TRBJ2-4; 10 nucleotides match TRBD2. CDR1 and CDR2 (germline): LGHNA, YNFKEQ. This CDR3 is 17 amino acids long. V shed 1 base and J 7 bases; nucleotides not matched to a gene: 10. The CDR3 region is CASSQVGAGGPRNIQYF. For the CDR3, the DNA is TGTGCCAGCAGCCAAGTTGGAGCGGGAGGGCCGCGGAACATTCAGTACTTC.

The chain couples TRBV7-3 to TRBJ1-1, with TRBD1 matching over 7 bases. Per germline, CDR1 SGHTA and CDR2 FQGTGA. V lost 5 bases and J lost 10; bases outside the gene matches: 16. This CDR3 spans 15 amino acids. The CDR3 DNA reads as TGTGCCAGCAGCGCCACATCAGGGGGAGGCCTTGGAGCTTTCTTT. Amino acid sequence: CASSATSGGGLGAFF.

In its sample, this clone was seen a few times. The CDR3 is CASSRDITIGKLFF. For the CDR3, the DNA is TGTGCCAGCAGCCGGGACATCACAATCGGAAAACTGTTTTTT. This sequence joins TRBV14 and TRBJ1-4; maybe TRBD1 (6 bases). The ends were cut back, 4 bases at V and 10 bases at J, with 16 bases in the middle. Germline V gene sequence: CDR1 SGHDN, CDR2 FVKESK. CDR3 length: 14 amino acids.

About this clone: Other nucleotide sequences from this sample produce the same CDR3. The gene calls are TRBV10-3 and TRBJ2-1, with no clear D. CDR3 size: 12 residues. V lost 6 bases and J 10 bases, leaving 13 bases between the germline ends. Germline V gene data show CDR1 as ENHRY and CDR2 as SYGVKD. CDR3 loop: CAISTVSNEQFF. DNA of the CDR3: TGTGCCATCAGCACCGTTAGTAACGAGCAGTTCTTC.

The J gene is TRBJ2-3, the V gene TRBV28; D remains ambiguous. Trimming stripped 4 bases from V and 3 bases from J, with 5 bases between. The CDR3 sequence is 12 residues long. The V gene's germline CDR1 is MDHEN and CDR2 SYDVKM. The CDR3 loop is CASSSVTDTQYF. CDR3 bases: TGTGCCAGCAGTTCCGTAACAGATACGCAGTATTTT.

The rearrangement uses TRBV6-6 and TRBJ2-1; 15 bases map to TRBD2. With 8 bases clipped from V and 6 bases from J, the junction kept 2 bases outside the gene matches. Per germline, CDR1 MNHNY and CDR2 SVGAGI (reference sequence). This CDR3 is built from 14 residues. Here the CDR3 reads CASGGLAGGNEQFF. In DNA, the CDR3 is TGTGCCAGCGGGGGACTAGCGGGAGGCAATGAGCAGTTCTTC.

The sample holds a few counts of this clone. The chain uses TRBV7-6 and TRBJ2-5; D perhaps matches TRBD2 (5 bases). CDR3 size: 17 residues. Trimming took 0 bases from V and 6 from J, leaving 20 bases between them. From germline, CDR1 is SGHVS and CDR2 FNYEAQ. In DNA, the CDR3 is TGTGCCAGCAGCTTAGCGGGCCGGGATTTGATCGGAAAGACCCAGTACTTC. Its translation: CASSLAGRDLIGKTQYF.

This CDR3 reads CASSPAGYPRATETQYF. In DNA, the CDR3 is TGCGCCAGCAGCCCCGCAGGGTACCCCCGGGCAACAGAGACCCAGTACTTC. The chain links TRBV4-3 to TRBJ2-5; a possible D gene is TRBD1 (5 bases). V was shortened by 4 bases and J by 4 bases, with 22 bases between the two germline ends. CDR1 LGHNA and CDR2 YSLEER come from the germline V gene. The CDR3 runs to 17 residues.